These 31 T cell receptor beta chains came from one sample sequenced in a study of T-cell reconstitution after alpha-beta-depleted transplantation in children. Using unique molecular identifiers, the investigators prepared the TCRbeta library. TCRdb re-derived calls from the PCR reads in MiXCR, one entry per CDR3 protein. Among roughly 500,000 distinct CDR3 sequences listed, approximately 32% were seen once. The sample was PBMCs from the stem cell graft donor, taken from the stem cell graft. The receptors stem from a human donor who donated a stem cell graft to a child with aplastic anemia.

The chain is built from TRBV12-3 or TRBV12-4 and TRBJ2-7, with 8 bases aligning to TRBD1. The CDR3 has 15 amino acids. J was trimmed by 1 base and V by 5 bases; bases with no gene match: 7. The CDR3: CASSIAGTGSYEQYF. The CDR3 DNA sequence: TGTGCCAGCAGTATCGCCGGGACAGGATCCTACGAGCAGTACTTC.

J is TRBJ2-5 and V is TRBV7-9; D is perhaps TRBD1 (6 bases). The length of the CDR3 is 13 residues. The ends were cut back, 2 bases at V and 3 bases at J, with 7 bases in the middle. CDR1 SEHNR and CDR2 FQNEAQ come from the germline V gene (reference sequence). The CDR3 DNA is TGTGCCAGCAGCTTACAGGGGAAAGAGACCCAGTACTTC. This sequence encodes CASSLQGKETQYF.

V is TRBV6-2 or TRBV6-3 and J is TRBJ2-1, with unresolved D. Germline V CDR1 and CDR2: MNHEY, SVGEGT. The CDR3 extends over 16 amino acids. Trimming took off 2 bases at V and 2 bases at J, with 13 bases between the two ends. Here the CDR3 DNA reads TGTGCCAGCAGTTACGTGTCCCCCAGCACCTACAATGAGCAGTTCTTC. This encodes CASSYVSPSTYNEQFF.

This clonotype was found a few times. The chain carries TRBV7-2 and TRBJ2-5; either TRBD1 or TRBD2 may supply D (5 bases each). V lost 1 base and J lost 3, with 12 bases in between. This CDR3 spans 15 amino acids. The germline gives CDR1 SGHTA, CDR2 FQGNSA. As DNA, the CDR3 is TGTGCCAGCAGCTTAGTTGCTGGGACCAAAGAGACCCAGTACTTC. Residues: CASSLVAGTKETQYF.

This chain uses TRBV5-5 with TRBJ2-5; the D gene could be TRBD1 or TRBD2 (5 bases each). The germline V and J ends were trimmed by 1 base and 5 bases, with 12 bases remaining between them. The CDR3 length is 14 residues. Germline V gives CDR1 SGHKS, CDR2 YYEKEE (reference sequence). CDR3: CASSLRGDSETQYF. The CDR3 coding sequence is TGTGCCAGCAGCTTGAGAGGGGATTCGGAGACCCAGTACTTC. Combining the CDR3 with reference TRBV5-5 and TRBJ2-5 gives the whole variable domain DAGVTQSPTHLIKTRGQQVTLRCSPISGHKSVSWYQQVLGQGPQFIFQYYEKEERGRGNFPDRFSARQFPNYSSELNVNALLLGDSALYLCASSLRGDSETQYFGPGTRLLVL.

This chain joins TRBV29-1 and TRBJ2-7; 9 bases agree with TRBD1. Trimming cost V 6 bases and J 6 bases; bases outside gene matches: 12. Per germline, CDR1 SQVTM and CDR2 ANQGSEA. The CDR3 is 14 residues long. The CDR3 reads CSVTVGTGLSEQYF. The CDR3 coding sequence is TGCAGCGTCACCGTTGGGACAGGGCTTTCCGAGCAGTACTTC.

The CDR3 here is CSVQLGQGDQPQHF. The CDR3 region has the DNA TGCAGCGTTCAACTGGGACAGGGTGATCAGCCCCAGCATTTT. V usage is TRBV29-1 and J usage is TRBJ1-5; 9 bases match TRBD1. Trimming cost V 5 bases and J 5 bases; bases outside gene matches: 7. The CDR3 has 14 amino acids. Germline V gene data show CDR1 as SQVTM and CDR2 as ANQGSEA.

This chain links TRBV10-3 with TRBJ2-1; TRBD1 agrees at 7 bases. CDR3 length equals 15 residues. J lost 4 bases, V lost 10 bases, and 13 bases had no gene match. Germline loops: CDR1 ENHRY, CDR2 SYGVKD. CDR3 loop: CARGEEGAGYNEQFF. As DNA, the CDR3 is TGTGCCAGGGGAGAAGAGGGGGCGGGTTACAATGAGCAGTTCTTC.

In this sample, this clonotype turned up a few times. The V and J genes are TRBV5-1 and TRBJ2-1; D remains ambiguous. V gave up 5 bases and J gave up 5 bases, with 20 bases separating them. The germline CDR1 and CDR2 sequences are SGHRS and YFSETQ. The CDR3 length is 16 residues. The CDR3 protein is CASSSPSAVYNNEQFF. The CDR3 nucleotides read TGCGCCAGCAGTTCCCCCTCGGCGGTTTATAACAATGAGCAGTTCTTC.

This clonotype occurred a few times. The V call is TRBV12-3 or TRBV12-4, the J call TRBJ2-3, with TRBD2 matching 8 bases. Trimming took 0 bases from V and 1 from J; bases not matched to a gene: 6. This CDR3 comprises 17 residues. The CDR3 DNA follows: TGTGCCAGCAGTTTAGCGCTAACTAGCGGAGGCACAGATACGCAGTATTTT. Encoded protein: CASSLALTSGGTDTQYF.

The V and J genes are TRBV29-1 and TRBJ1-6; 7 bases agree with TRBD1. The germline gives CDR1 SQVTM, CDR2 ANQGSEA. The junction had 8 bases not matched to a gene; V was cut back by 5 bases and J by 10 bases. The CDR3 loop spans 13 amino acids. Here the CDR3 DNA reads TGCAGCGTTCGGGACAGCTTTGGATCACCCCTCCACTTT. Its protein product is CSVRDSFGSPLHF.

The rearrangement uses TRBV7-2 and TRBJ2-2; D is unresolved. Germline V gene lookup returns CDR1 SGHTA and CDR2 FQGNSA. The CDR3 sequence is 17 residues long. V was trimmed by 7 bases and J by 0 bases, leaving 18 bases between them. This CDR3 reads CASTPRSELANTGELFF. CDR3 in DNA: TGTGCCAGCACCCCCCGGAGCGAATTGGCGAACACCGGGGAGCTGTTTTTT.

This clonotype was recorded a few times. The chain has TRBV30 and TRBJ1-1; D is unresolved. The CDR3 has 14 residues. Germline CDR1 reads GTSNPN; CDR2 reads SVGIG (reference sequence). Trimming removed 0 bases at V and 0 bases at J, with 8 bases between. The CDR3 spells CAWSVAVLNTEAFF. Here the CDR3 DNA reads TGTGCCTGGAGTGTGGCCGTCCTGAACACTGAAGCTTTCTTT.

The genes are TRBV15 and TRBJ2-7, with 12 bases aligning to TRBD2. This CDR3 is 15 amino acids long. V gave up 0 bases and J gave up 3 bases; unmatched junction bases: 0. Germline assignment: CDR1 LNHNV and CDR2 YYDKDF (reference sequence). This CDR3 reads CATSRELAGGYEQYF. In DNA, the CDR3 is TGTGCCACCAGCAGAGAACTAGCGGGAGGCTACGAGCAGTACTTC.

This chain connects TRBV27 to TRBJ2-2; 8 bases are a match to TRBD2. The length of the CDR3 is 15 residues. Germline CDR1 MNHEY, CDR2 SMNVEV (reference sequence). Trimming took 2 bases from V and 5 from J; bases not matched to a gene: 4. The CDR3 coding sequence is TGTGCCAGCAGTTTAAGCGGGAGATGGACCGGGGAGCTGTTTTTT. Translated: CASSLSGRWTGELFF.

This clonotype has a handful of counts. The V gene is TRBV18, the J gene TRBJ2-5; possibly TRBD1 or TRBD2 for D (7 bases each). Germline values: CDR1 KGHSH, CDR2 LQKENI. V lost 5 bases, J lost 3 bases, and 13 bases lay in between. The CDR3 contains 14 residues. The CDR3, as DNA: TGTGCCAGCTCATCCAGGGGGGGCGAAGAGACCCAGTACTTC. Translating it yields CASSSRGGEETQYF.

The chain has TRBV4-1 and TRBJ2-5; TRBD1 or TRBD2 may be the D gene (5 bases each). Between the trimmed V and J ends, which lost 4 bases and 2 bases, there was a span of 14 bases. The CDR3 sequence is 15 residues long. Germline V gene sequence: CDR1 MGHRA, CDR2 YSYEKL. CDR3 region: CASSPGRTFQETQYF. In DNA, the CDR3 is TGCGCCAGCAGCCCGGGACGGACATTTCAAGAGACCCAGTACTTC.

The J gene is TRBJ1-5, the V gene TRBV12-3 or TRBV12-4, with no clear D. V lost 6 bases and J lost 5, with 11 bases in between. CDR3 size: 13 residues. As DNA, the CDR3 is TGTGCCAGCAGCTTCAGACCGGATCAGCCCCAGCATTTT. Its protein product is CASSFRPDQPQHF.

Concerning this clonotype: The junction does not match germline at one end; this may be a read error. J is TRBJ1-2 and V is TRBV15; D ambiguous. The CDR3 has 14 amino acids. From germline, CDR1 is LNHNV and CDR2 YYDKDF (reference sequence). The CDR3 here is CATSNKLEDHTGLF. Written as DNA, the CDR3 is TGTGCCACCAGCAACAAATTAGAGGACCACACGGGCCTTTTC.

In this sample, this clonotype turned up a few times. This rearrangement joins TRBV20-1 to TRBJ1-1, with 8 bases aligning to TRBD1. Looked up from germline, CDR1 is DFQATT and CDR2 is SNEGSKA (reference sequence). V was clipped by 3 bases and J by 4 bases; unmatched bases: 10. This CDR3 has 15 residues. In DNA form, the CDR3 reads TGCAGTGCTAGTAGTACCTTGACAGGGGCCACTGAAGCTTTCTTT. This encodes CSASSTLTGATEAFF.

CDR3 in amino acids: CASSPTRLRGRETQYF. The CDR3 region has the DNA TGTGCCAGCAGTCCCACCCGTTTGCGGGGGAGAGAGACCCAGTACTTC. The V gene is TRBV12-3 or TRBV12-4, the J gene TRBJ2-5; TRBD2 matches at 7 bases. This CDR3 is 16 amino acids long. Trimming at V came to 5 bases and at J to 4 bases, leaving 13 bases not matched to a gene.

V is TRBV10-3 and J is TRBJ1-1; perhaps TRBD1 as D (6 bases). Germline V gene data show CDR1 as ENHRY and CDR2 as SYGVKD. CDR3 length equals 13 residues. With 8 bases removed from V and 1 base from J, the gap between germline ends came to 11 bases. DNA of the CDR3: TGTGCCATCCGGACAGACCCGAACACTGAAGCTTTCTTT. Protein sequence: CAIRTDPNTEAFF.

The chain carries TRBV5-6 and TRBJ2-1; 11 bases match TRBD2. V lost 1 base and J lost 5; bases outside the gene matches: 2. CDR1 and CDR2 (germline): SGHDT, YYEEEE. The CDR3 is 15 amino acids. The CDR3 DNA reads as TGTGCCAGCAGCTTGTTGGGACTAGCGGACAATGAGCAGTTCTTC. Translating it yields CASSLLGLADNEQFF.

This clonotype was seen a single time. CDR3 protein: CASSPGGATNEKLFF. CDR3 DNA sequence: TGTGCCAGCAGTCCTGGGGGCGCAACTAATGAAAAACTGTTTTTT. This chain links TRBV25-1 with TRBJ1-4, with a possible D match to TRBD1 (6 bases). V lost 5 bases and J lost 0, with 10 bases in between. CDR3 size: 15 residues. The germline gives CDR1 MGHDK, CDR2 SYGVNS. The full variable domain, in which reference TRBV25-1 and TRBJ1-4 provide the parts outside the CDR3, is EADIYQTPRYLVIGTGKKITLECSQTMGHDKMYWYQQDPGMELHLIHYSYGVNSTEKGDLSSESTVSRIRTEHFPLTLESARPSHTSQYLCASSPGGATNEKLFFGSGTQLSVL.

The sample holds many counts of this clonotype. The chain links TRBV30 to TRBJ1-1; 7 nucleotides agree with TRBD1. With V trimmed by 2 bases and J by 5 bases, 11 bases remained unmatched. This CDR3 is built from 15 residues. The germline CDR1 and CDR2 sequences are GTSNPN and SVGIG (reference sequence). The CDR3: CAWSILQGQGTEAFF. The DNA for the CDR3 is TGTGCCTGGAGTATATTACAGGGGCAGGGGACTGAAGCTTTCTTT.

The chain employs TRBV12-3 or TRBV12-4 and TRBJ2-1; TRBD2 aligns across 9 bases. The CDR3 has 15 residues. Trimming cost V 8 bases and J 6 bases; bases outside gene matches: 11. The CDR3 sequence is CASSPRLADSNEQFF. As DNA, the CDR3 is TGTGCCAGCTCGCCGCGACTAGCGGACTCCAATGAGCAGTTCTTC.

Only a few counts were recorded for this clonotype. The genes are TRBV6-5 and TRBJ2-5; D perhaps matches TRBD1 (5 bases). Germline V gene data show CDR1 as MNHEY and CDR2 as SVGAGI. V was shortened by 4 bases and J by 3 bases, with 12 bases between the two germline ends. This CDR3 is built from 14 residues. Here the CDR3 reads CASSSRQYEETQYF. The CDR3 DNA is TGTGCCAGCAGTTCACGACAGTATGAAGAGACCCAGTACTTC.

This clonotype was counted only a few times. The J gene is TRBJ1-2, the V gene TRBV20-1; tentative D call: TRBD1 (5 bases). Deletions cut 3 bases from V and 8 bases from J, with 13 bases between. Germline V gives CDR1 DFQATT, CDR2 SNEGSKA (reference sequence). The CDR3 contains 12 residues. CDR3 in DNA: TGCAGTGCTAGTCAGGGTCTACAAGGCTACACCTTC. Protein product: CSASQGLQGYTF.

This CDR3 is CASSLLGDRKETQYF. In DNA form, the CDR3 reads TGTGCCAGCAGTTTACTTGGGGACAGAAAAGAGACCCAGTACTTC. V usage is TRBV27 and J usage is TRBJ2-5; the match to TRBD1 covers 7 bases. CDR1 and CDR2 (germline): MNHEY, SMNVEV (reference sequence). V shed 2 bases, J shed 3 bases, and the junction held 6 bases outside the gene matches. The CDR3 is 15 residues long.

The chain joins TRBV3-1 to TRBJ1-5, with D unresolved. Deletions cut 0 bases from V and 5 bases from J, with 14 bases between. The CDR3 loop spans 16 amino acids. Germline V gives CDR1 LGHDT, CDR2 YNNKEL (reference sequence). The CDR3 spells CASSQDPSTGDQPQHF. Written as DNA, the CDR3 is TGTGCCAGCAGCCAAGATCCGTCGACTGGAGATCAGCCCCAGCATTTT.

The table lists this clonotype with a few counts. The chain couples TRBV6-5 to TRBJ2-2; either TRBD1 or TRBD2 may fit D (5 bases each). Germline values: CDR1 MNHEY, CDR2 SVGAGI. This CDR3 is 15 amino acids long. V lost 2 bases to trimming and J lost 8 bases, with 15 bases between them. In DNA, the CDR3 is TGTGCCAGCAGTTACAGGGACGGAAGGTCTGGGGAGCTGTTTTTT. This encodes CASSYRDGRSGELFF.